The rows below give T cell receptor beta chains drawn from one sample of a study of CD8 T cells in Susac syndrome. TCRdb ran MiXCR on the immunoSEQ multiplex PCR reads and lists one entry per CDR3 protein. The table has more than 100,000 distinct CDR3 sequences, roughly 80% seen once. The sample comprised CD8+ T cells from PBMCs. The source of these receptors is a human donor with multiple sclerosis. CDR3s leave out the opening cysteine and the closing phenylalanine or tryptophan.

j_call: TRBJ2-1
v_call: TRBV29-1
cdr3_aa: SVEEGTRGGSEQF

j_call: TRBJ1-1
v_call: TRBV12-5
cdr3_aa: ASGPWGDVTEAF

j_call: TRBJ1-5
v_call: TRBV19
cdr3_aa: ASSMGGEYQPQH

j_call: TRBJ1-5
v_call: TRBV27
cdr3_aa: ASSGLGGGQPQH

j_call: TRBJ2-7
v_call: TRBV6-1
cdr3_aa: ASRRWVPPEQY

j_call: TRBJ1-1
v_call: TRBV10-3
cdr3_aa: AIKGTYTEAF

j_call: TRBJ1-1
v_call: TRBV19
cdr3_aa: ASTHAGMNTEAF

j_call: TRBJ2-5
v_call: TRBV12-5
cdr3_aa: ASAPRTVQETQY

j_call: TRBJ2-1
v_call: TRBV27
cdr3_aa: ASSFKGNEQF

j_call: TRBJ2-5
v_call: TRBV14
cdr3_aa: ASSQFLTEGTQY

j_call: TRBJ1-3
v_call: TRBV12-3/TRBV12-4
cdr3_aa: ASSLQGALSSGNTIY

j_call: TRBJ1-1
v_call: TRBV29-1
cdr3_aa: SVAGHERLNTEAF

j_call: TRBJ2-5
v_call: TRBV2
cdr3_aa: ASNTDREQETQY

j_call: TRBJ2-1
v_call: TRBV7-6
cdr3_aa: ASSLNPPADEQF

j_call: TRBJ2-6
v_call: TRBV20-1
cdr3_aa: SARKFRYSGANVLT

j_call: TRBJ2-3
v_call: TRBV12-3/TRBV12-4
cdr3_aa: ASSLAPGTDTQY

j_call: TRBJ2-7
v_call: TRBV6-5
cdr3_aa: ASSQTPQGIYEQY

j_call: TRBJ1-2
v_call: TRBV4-1
cdr3_aa: ASSQGQVPYGYT

j_call: TRBJ1-1
v_call: TRBV30
cdr3_aa: AWTQTGWTEAF

j_call: TRBJ1-2
v_call: TRBV5-1
cdr3_aa: ASSALRGRNYGYT

j_call: TRBJ2-1
v_call: TRBV10-2
cdr3_aa: ASSESMGREGYNEQF

j_call: TRBJ1-4
v_call: TRBV6-4
cdr3_aa: ASSANKGEKLF

j_call: TRBJ1-2
v_call: TRBV20-1
cdr3_aa: SARDLALYGYT

j_call: TRBJ1-5
v_call: TRBV19
cdr3_aa: ASSVPGNQPQH

j_call: TRBJ1-2
v_call: TRBV19
cdr3_aa: ASTQAQGARGYT

j_call: TRBJ2-1
v_call: TRBV6-2/TRBV6-3
cdr3_aa: ASSPFYNEQF

j_call: TRBJ2-1
v_call: TRBV6-2/TRBV6-3
cdr3_aa: ASSSMYEQF

j_call: TRBJ2-4
v_call: TRBV11-2
cdr3_aa: ASSFRGQSLAKNIQY

j_call: TRBJ2-3
v_call: TRBV5-1
cdr3_aa: ASSYGAGAYEQY

j_call: TRBJ1-6
v_call: TRBV13
cdr3_aa: ASMQGGSPLH

j_call: TRBJ1-1
v_call: TRBV27
cdr3_aa: ASSRPGGGTEAF

j_call: TRBJ2-1
v_call: TRBV7-9
cdr3_aa: ASSFPRKEGEQF

j_call: TRBJ2-5
v_call: TRBV27
cdr3_aa: ASRRYRQEETQY

j_call: TRBJ1-6
v_call: TRBV2
cdr3_aa: ASGDSSSYNSPLH

j_call: TRBJ2-7
v_call: TRBV7-2
cdr3_aa: ASSPTTSGYEQY

j_call: TRBJ2-7
v_call: TRBV4-1
cdr3_aa: ASSQDRSSYEQY

j_call: TRBJ2-3
v_call: TRBV7-8
cdr3_aa: ASTLFTLGNPTDTQY

j_call: TRBJ1-3
v_call: TRBV7-6
cdr3_aa: ASSLLGNTIY

j_call: TRBJ2-7
v_call: TRBV29-1
cdr3_aa: SVGGPYEQY

j_call: TRBJ2-5
v_call: TRBV27
cdr3_aa: ASSLYPSGETQY

j_call: TRBJ1-2
v_call: TRBV27
cdr3_aa: ASSLRGGGLF

j_call: TRBJ1-1
v_call: TRBV9
cdr3_aa: ASSVGYPNTEAF

j_call: TRBJ1-1
v_call: TRBV5-1
cdr3_aa: ASSSGPLAMNTEAF

j_call: TRBJ1-1
v_call: TRBV13
cdr3_aa: ASSVMRDTEAF

j_call: TRBJ2-5
v_call: TRBV27
cdr3_aa: ASSFGVETQY

j_call: TRBJ2-5
v_call: TRBV28
cdr3_aa: ASQRSGETQY

j_call: TRBJ2-3
v_call: TRBV7-9
cdr3_aa: ASSARLAGIGDTQY

j_call: TRBJ1-5
v_call: TRBV7-9
cdr3_aa: ASSLGGRGQPQH

j_call: TRBJ2-2
v_call: TRBV27
cdr3_aa: ASSLEGIINTGELF

j_call: TRBJ2-5
v_call: TRBV7-9
cdr3_aa: ASSLPYQETQY

j_call: TRBJ2-1
v_call: TRBV27
cdr3_aa: ASSSDLAEENEQF